Listed below are T cell receptor beta chains from one sample, sequenced in a study of cytomegalovirus exposure and HLA in healthy donors. Only in-frame clones appear in the TCRdb table, and some are missing; sequencing was by immunoSEQ multiplex PCR. The sample yields roughly 150,000 clones, approximately 83% seen once. Sequencing was done on a sample of PBMCs. Source of these receptors: a middle-aged man in good health and CMV-seronegative. Both conserved end residues are part of each CDR3. The D gene is left open where the match is weak. Not every row has a clone size; where given, it reads once, few, many or a size class.

V gene: TRBV19
D gene: -
J gene: TRBJ2-7
clone size: few
CDR3 protein: CASSIQFLDYEQYF
CDR3 DNA: TGTGCCAGTAGTATTCAGTTCCTAGACTACGAGCAGTACTTC

V gene: TRBV29-1
D gene: TRBD2
J gene: TRBJ2-3
clone size: -
CDR3 protein: CSVPGTSGTLSTDTQYF
CDR3 DNA: TGCAGCGTTCCCGGGACTAGCGGGACTTTAAGCACAGATACGCAGTATTTT

V gene: TRBV30
D gene: TRBD2
J gene: TRBJ2-2
clone size: few
CDR3 protein: CAWSVPTGLADLTGELFF
CDR3 DNA: TGTGCCTGGAGTGTACCCACGGGACTAGCGGACCTCACCGGGGAGCTGTTTTTT

V gene: TRBV6-1
D gene: TRBD2
J gene: TRBJ2-7
clone size: few
CDR3 protein: CASSARGDPGLAGYEQYF
CDR3 DNA: TGTGCCAGCAGTGCCCGCGGGGACCCGGGACTAGCGGGATACGAGCAGTACTTC

V gene: TRBV28
D gene: -
J gene: TRBJ1-5
clone size: -
CDR3 protein: CASSLVSGANQPQHF
CDR3 DNA: TGTGCCAGCAGTTTGGTTTCAGGGGCCAATCAGCCCCAGCATTTT

V gene: TRBV7-2
D gene: -
J gene: TRBJ1-4
clone size: -
CDR3 protein: CASSFTGLEKLFF
CDR3 DNA: TGTGCCAGCAGCTTTACAGGGTTGGAAAAACTGTTTTTT

V gene: TRBV4-1
D gene: TRBD2
J gene: TRBJ2-5
clone size: -
CDR3 protein: CASSPLAGEQETQYF
CDR3 DNA: TGCGCCAGCAGCCCACTAGCGGGGGAACAAGAGACCCAGTACTTC

V gene: TRBV7-2
D gene: -
J gene: TRBJ2-4
clone size: -
CDR3 protein: CASSLAVGGKNIQYF
CDR3 DNA: TGTGCCAGCAGCTTAGCTGTAGGGGGCAAAAACATTCAGTACTTC

V gene: TRBV30
D gene: -
J gene: TRBJ1-6
clone size: -
CDR3 protein: CAWSVPTNSPLHF
CDR3 DNA: TGTGCCTGGAGTGTACCTACTAATTCACCCCTCCACTTT

V gene: TRBV6-1
D gene: -
J gene: TRBJ1-4
clone size: -
CDR3 protein: CASRGGDMDEKLFF
CDR3 DNA: TGTGCCAGCAGAGGGGGGGATATGGATGAAAAACTGTTTTTT

V gene: TRBV9
D gene: TRBD2
J gene: TRBJ2-2
clone size: -
CDR3 protein: CASMGLENTGELFF
CDR3 DNA: TGTGCCAGCATGGGACTAGAGAACACCGGGGAGCTGTTTTTT

V gene: TRBV11-3
D gene: TRBD1
J gene: TRBJ2-5
clone size: -
CDR3 protein: CASSPGTGGWETQYF
CDR3 DNA: TGTGCCAGCAGCCCCGGGACAGGGGGCTGGGAGACCCAGTACTTC

V gene: TRBV19
D gene: -
J gene: TRBJ1-1
clone size: -
CDR3 protein: CASSWGGTTEAFF
CDR3 DNA: TGTGCCAGTAGTTGGGGGGGTACCACTGAAGCTTTCTTT

V gene: TRBV10-3
D gene: TRBD1
J gene: TRBJ2-7
clone size: -
CDR3 protein: CAIRPGQDSYEQYF
CDR3 DNA: TGTGCCATCAGGCCGGGACAGGACTCCTACGAGCAGTACTTC

V gene: TRBV19
D gene: -
J gene: TRBJ2-7
clone size: -
CDR3 protein: CASSNGGLSSYEQYF
CDR3 DNA: TGTGCCAGTAGTAATGGAGGGCTTTCTTCCTACGAGCAGTACTTC

V gene: TRBV25-1
D gene: TRBD2
J gene: TRBJ2-3
clone size: -
CDR3 protein: CASSLRGADTQYF
CDR3 DNA: TGTGCCAGCAGTCTGCGGGGGGCAGATACGCAGTATTTT

V gene: TRBV5-1
D gene: -
J gene: TRBJ2-4
clone size: -
CDR3 protein: CASSLVSAGSGGIQYF
CDR3 DNA: TGCGCCAGCAGCTTGGTATCGGCCGGGAGTGGCGGCATTCAGTACTTC

V gene: TRBV2
D gene: -
J gene: TRBJ2-1
clone size: -
CDR3 protein: CASSSQGRNEQFF
CDR3 DNA: TGTGCCAGCAGCTCACAGGGGAGGAATGAGCAGTTCTTC

V gene: TRBV4-3
D gene: TRBD2
J gene: TRBJ2-1
clone size: once
CDR3 protein: CASSQEVASGGREQFF
CDR3 DNA: TGCGCCAGCAGCCAAGAAGTTGCTAGCGGGGGGCGCGAGCAGTTCTTC

V gene: TRBV6-5
D gene: -
J gene: TRBJ1-1
clone size: -
CDR3 protein: CASSYVWGVENTEAFF
CDR3 DNA: TGTGCCAGCAGTTACGTCTGGGGCGTTGAGAACACTGAAGCTTTCTTT

V gene: TRBV5-1
D gene: TRBD1
J gene: TRBJ2-7
clone size: once
CDR3 protein: CASSKDRGGYEQYF
CDR3 DNA: TGCGCCAGCAGCAAGGACAGGGGGGGCTACGAGCAGTACTTC

V gene: TRBV6-1
D gene: TRBD1
J gene: TRBJ2-7
clone size: -
CDR3 protein: CASTQDRVPSYEQYF
CDR3 DNA: TGTGCCAGCACCCAGGACAGGGTCCCCTCCTACGAGCAGTACTTC

V gene: TRBV5-1
D gene: TRBD2
J gene: TRBJ2-7
clone size: -
CDR3 protein: CASSLALAGSHEQYF
CDR3 DNA: TGCGCCAGCAGCTTGGCCCTAGCGGGGTCGCACGAGCAGTACTTC

V gene: TRBV6-5
D gene: TRBD2
J gene: TRBJ2-1
clone size: -
CDR3 protein: CASSSPGLAETNEQFF
CDR3 DNA: TGTGCCAGCAGTTCCCCGGGACTAGCGGAGACTAATGAGCAGTTCTTC

V gene: TRBV5-1
D gene: -
J gene: TRBJ1-4
clone size: few
CDR3 protein: CASSLVSGINEKLFF
CDR3 DNA: TGCGCCAGCAGCTTGGTCTCAGGGATTAATGAAAAACTGTTTTTT

V gene: TRBV27
D gene: -
J gene: TRBJ1-2
clone size: -
CDR3 protein: CASSSGGVRYGYTF
CDR3 DNA: TGTGCCAGCAGTTCGGGGGGGGTTCGCTATGGCTACACCTTC

V gene: TRBV4-1
D gene: -
J gene: TRBJ1-1
clone size: -
CDR3 protein: CASSQGTALSGTEAFF
CDR3 DNA: TGCGCCAGCAGCCAAGGGACAGCGCTTTCGGGTACTGAAGCTTTCTTT

V gene: TRBV7-3
D gene: TRBD1
J gene: TRBJ2-3
clone size: -
CDR3 protein: CASSQGVTDTQYF
CDR3 DNA: TGTGCCAGCAGTCAGGGGGTTACCGATACGCAGTATTTT

V gene: TRBV27
D gene: -
J gene: TRBJ1-1
clone size: -
CDR3 protein: CASSLSPNYEAFF
CDR3 DNA: TGTGCCAGCAGTTTATCCCCTAACTATGAAGCTTTCTTT

V gene: TRBV6-1
D gene: TRBD1
J gene: TRBJ2-7
clone size: -
CDR3 protein: CASSGDSNEQYF
CDR3 DNA: TGTGCCAGCAGTGGGGACAGTAACGAGCAGTACTTC

V gene: TRBV19
D gene: TRBD1
J gene: TRBJ2-2
clone size: -
CDR3 protein: CASSITTGYTGELFF
CDR3 DNA: TGTGCCAGTAGTATCACGACAGGGTACACCGGGGAGCTGTTTTTT

V gene: TRBV10-3
D gene: -
J gene: TRBJ2-7
clone size: -
CDR3 protein: CAISGGEAAGRYEQYF
CDR3 DNA: TGTGCCATCAGTGGGGGCGAGGCGGCAGGTCGGTACGAGCAGTACTTC

V gene: TRBV27
D gene: -
J gene: TRBJ1-1
clone size: -
CDR3 protein: CASSYQAYTEAFF
CDR3 DNA: TGTGCCAGCAGTTACCAGGCGTATACTGAAGCTTTCTTT

V gene: TRBV5-1
D gene: TRBD1
J gene: TRBJ2-7
clone size: -
CDR3 protein: CASSLAGQDGYEQYF
CDR3 DNA: TGCGCCAGCAGCTTGGCCGGACAGGATGGCTACGAGCAGTACTTC

V gene: TRBV30
D gene: -
J gene: TRBJ1-1
clone size: -
CDR3 protein: CAWRTTGAGEYTEAFF
CDR3 DNA: TGTGCCTGGAGGACAACCGGGGCAGGGGAGTACACTGAAGCTTTCTTT

V gene: TRBV25-1
D gene: TRBD1
J gene: TRBJ1-4
clone size: -
CDR3 protein: CASSDDGTVKLFF
CDR3 DNA: TGTGCCAGCAGTGACGATGGGACAGTCAAACTGTTTTTT

V gene: TRBV7-9
D gene: -
J gene: TRBJ2-2
clone size: -
CDR3 protein: CASSTSGETGELFF
CDR3 DNA: TGTGCCAGCAGCACCTCCGGAGAAACCGGGGAGCTGTTTTTT

V gene: TRBV7-9
D gene: TRBD2
J gene: TRBJ2-7
clone size: -
CDR3 protein: CASSLTGRAYEQYF
CDR3 DNA: TGTGCCAGCAGCTTAACCGGGAGGGCGTACGAGCAGTACTTC

V gene: TRBV30
D gene: -
J gene: TRBJ2-5
clone size: -
CDR3 protein: CAWSVKGGETQYF
CDR3 DNA: TGTGCCTGGAGTGTTAAGGGCGGGGAGACCCAGTACTTC

V gene: TRBV29-1
D gene: TRBD2
J gene: TRBJ2-3
clone size: -
CDR3 protein: CSVVRLAGAPDTQYF
CDR3 DNA: TGCAGCGTTGTACGACTAGCGGGAGCCCCAGATACGCAGTATTTT

V gene: TRBV2
D gene: -
J gene: TRBJ2-7
clone size: -
CDR3 protein: CASSDRMGYEQYF
CDR3 DNA: TGTGCCAGCAGCGACAGGATGGGATACGAGCAGTACTTC

V gene: TRBV30
D gene: TRBD1
J gene: TRBJ2-2
clone size: few
CDR3 protein: CAWRSGQGAGELFF
CDR3 DNA: TGTGCCTGGAGATCTGGGCAGGGGGCCGGGGAGCTGTTTTTT